A single sample is the source of the 9 T cell receptor beta chains below, sequenced in a study of response to subunit inactivated influenza vaccine. TCRdb redid the calling of the RT-PCR reads with MiXCR, one entry per CDR3 protein. The sample yields 500,000 to 600,000 distinct CDR3 sequences, roughly 12% seen once. These same data were also listed under a study on T cells expressing NK-cell markers. In that study: Researchers built TCR beta cDNA using 5'RACE template switching with UMIs.

This sample comprised PBMCs from blood, obtained on the day of vaccination. All receptors derive from a man between 50 and 59 years old who received an inactivated influenza vaccine.

The table lists this clonotype with a few counts. The chain carries TRBV28 and TRBJ2-3; tentatively, D is TRBD1 (6 bases). Trimming removed 5 bases from V and 2 bases from J, with 17 bases in between. This CDR3 has 16 amino acids. Germline V gene data show CDR1 as MDHEN and CDR2 as SYDVKM. CDR3 nucleotides: TGTGCCAGCAGTCTGAGTCAGGGGTTTTCCACAGATACGCAGTATTTT. This codes for CASSLSQGFSTDTQYF.

This clonotype has only a few counts. This chain joins TRBV10-3 and TRBJ2-7; D is unresolved. Germline CDR1 and CDR2: ENHRY and SYGVKD. This CDR3 spans 11 amino acids. The V gene lost 4 bases and the J gene lost 5 bases, with 6 bases spanning the gap. CDR3 in amino acids: CAISAGDEQYF. CDR3 bases: TGTGCCATCAGTGCTGGAGACGAGCAGTACTTC.

The chain is built from TRBV27 and TRBJ1-1; TRBD1 might be the D (5 bases). The V gene's germline CDR1 is MNHEY and CDR2 SMNVEV (reference sequence). The V and J ends lost 3 bases and 4 bases respectively, with 15 bases between them. This CDR3 region has 15 residues. The CDR3 coding sequence is TGTGCCAGCAGTTTCGGAGCGCTAGGGGTCACTGAAGCTTTCTTT. Protein sequence: CASSFGALGVTEAFF.

This clonotype was seen only a few times. This chain links TRBV7-6 with TRBJ1-6; no reliable D call. Trimming left V 3 bases short and J 6 bases short, with 12 bases between. Per germline, CDR1 SGHVS and CDR2 FNYEAQ. The CDR3 is made up of 15 amino acids. The CDR3 loop is CASSFLLLSNSPLHF. DNA for the CDR3: TGTGCCAGCAGCTTCCTCCTGCTCTCTAATTCACCCCTCCACTTT.

This clonotype turned up a few times. The chain has TRBV6-1 and TRBJ2-7; D might be TRBD1 (6 bases). The V gene's germline CDR1 is MNHNS and CDR2 SASEGT. V lost 6 bases and J lost 2, with 11 bases in between. The length of the CDR3 is 13 residues. CDR3 amino acids: CASSGRQAYEQYF. The DNA for the CDR3 is TGTGCCAGCAGCGGAAGACAGGCCTACGAGCAGTACTTC.

This clonotype showed up many times. This sequence joins TRBV7-3 and TRBJ2-3, with a possible D match to TRBD2 (5 bases). Per the germline V gene, CDR1 is SGHTA and CDR2 is FQGTGA. This CDR3 region has 13 residues. Trimming took off 6 bases at V and 2 bases at J, with 9 bases between the two ends. CDR3 nucleotides: TGTGCCAGCAGTCCCCTAGCCACAGATACGCAGTATTTT. This translates into CASSPLATDTQYF.

The chain recombines TRBV20-1 with TRBJ2-7, with 10 bases fitting TRBD1. Germline trimming cut 5 bases from V and 2 bases from J; bases unmatched to any gene: 6. Germline V lookup: CDR1 DFQATT, CDR2 SNEGSKA (reference sequence). The CDR3 is 14 amino acids. The CDR3 protein is CSAPGTGVPYEQYF. CDR3 DNA: TGCAGTGCTCCTGGGACAGGGGTTCCCTACGAGCAGTACTTC.

This rearrangement joins TRBV7-3 to TRBJ1-1, with D perhaps matching TRBD1 (5 bases). The CDR3 is 15 amino acids. Looked up from germline, CDR1 is SGHTA and CDR2 is FQGTGA. V was pared by 5 bases and J by 4 bases, with 17 bases between. In DNA form, the CDR3 reads TGTGCCAGCAGCCTAGAGGACGCCCAGGGCACTGAAGCTTTCTTT. Residues: CASSLEDAQGTEAFF.

This chain uses TRBV28 with TRBJ2-7, with a tentative D call TRBD1 (6 bases). Trimming shortened V by 2 bases and J by 2 bases, and 13 bases separated the two germline ends. The germline CDR1 and CDR2 sequences are MDHEN and SYDVKM. The CDR3 extends over 15 amino acids. CDR3 sequence: CASSLLSQGPYEQYF. The CDR3 DNA reads as TGTGCCAGCAGTTTACTCAGCCAGGGGCCCTACGAGCAGTACTTC.